This TCR beta chain was identified during a study of cytomegalovirus exposure and HLA in healthy donors. For this clone: Its antigen remains unknown.

Study conclusions and caveats: Sequencing likely generated an artifact that appeared as a cluster of highly shared sequence variants.

The PCR used 60 Vbeta and 13 Jbeta primers. Sequencing was performed with immunoSEQ multiplex PCR; in TCRdb, only in-frame clones are kept and a portion is missing. Of under 100,000 clones in the sample, 55% to 65% were seen once. The sample comprised PBMCs. The receptor comes from a woman in her forties in good health and CMV-seropositive.

The DNA of the CDR3 is TGTGCCAGCAGTCCGGGGGCAGGGGGCGGGGGCTATGGCTACACCTTC. It specifies CASSPGAGGGGYGYTF. The chain is built from TRBV28 and TRBJ1-2, with 8 bases that match TRBD1. Germline CDR1 is MDHEN and CDR2 is SYDVKM. J lost 4 bases, V lost 5 bases, and 12 bases had no gene match. The CDR3 runs 16 residues.